This T cell receptor (beta chain) was recorded in a study of T-cell reconstitution after alpha-beta-depleted transplantation in children. This clonotype was picked up a small number of times. Germline lookup yields CDR1 SGHRS and CDR2 YFSETQ. After removal of 0 bases from V and 3 bases from J, the junction contained 6 bases not matched to a gene. CDR3 size: 17 residues. Unique molecular identifiers were used to barcode this TCRbeta library. TCRdb reprocessed the PCR reads with MiXCR, giving one entry per CDR3 protein. The sample has approximately 210,000 distinct CDR3 sequences; about 14% are singletons.

Sequenced material: PBMCs from the stem cell graft donor, taken from the stem cell graft. The sequence came from a human donor who donated a stem cell graft to a child with acute lymphoblastic leukemia. V is TRBV5-1 and J is TRBJ1-4; 9 nucleotides match TRBD1. The CDR3 loop is CASSLGGQGSANEKLFF. The CDR3 DNA reads as TGCGCCAGCAGCTTGGGGGGACAGGGTTCTGCTAATGAAAAACTGTTTTTT.